Presented here are 10 T cell receptor beta chains from one specimen sequenced in a study of blood T cell repertoires in COVID-19. Clones were sequenced by immunoSEQ multiplex PCR, and TCRdb holds only the in-frame ones, with some missing. The table has approximately 260,000 clones, about 91% seen once. Material for sequencing was PBMCs or T cells enriched from blood (not recorded which). The receptor set was obtained from a woman between 40 and 55 years old with acute COVID-19.

This sequence joins TRBV4-3 and TRBJ2-1; TRBD2 matches 7 bases. Trimming at V came to 0 bases and at J to 4 bases, leaving 6 bases not matched to a gene. This CDR3 has 16 residues. Germline lookup yields CDR1 LGHNA and CDR2 YSLEER. The CDR3 DNA is TGCGCCAGCAGCCAAGAGTCTAGCGGTACATACAATGAGCAGTTCTTC. Encoded protein: CASSQESSGTYNEQFF.

The chain links TRBV5-6 to TRBJ1-3; D possibly corresponds to TRBD1 (5 bases). From germline, CDR1 is SGHDT and CDR2 YYEEEE. Deletions cut 0 bases from V and 9 bases from J, with 19 bases between. This CDR3 contains 16 residues. CDR3 DNA sequence: TGTGCCAGCAGCTTGGGGGACGGTACTCTGGGGGGCACCATATATTTT. It is translated as CASSLGDGTLGGTIYF.

The chain is built from TRBV29-1 and TRBJ2-7; D may be TRBD1 (6 bases). This CDR3 spans 12 amino acids. V lost 4 bases to trimming and J lost 4 bases, with 11 bases between them. The germline gives CDR1 SQVTM, CDR2 ANQGSEA. The CDR3 is CSVGQGWYEQYF. As DNA, the CDR3 is TGCAGCGTTGGGCAGGGGTGGTACGAGCAGTACTTC.

The rearrangement uses TRBV11-2 and TRBJ2-1, with 8 nucleotides matching TRBD2. CDR3 size: 16 residues. Germline V gene sequence: CDR1 SGHAT, CDR2 FQNNGV. Unmatched junction bases numbered 9, after V lost 4 bases and J lost 4 bases. CDR3 loop: CASSSLRGLDYNEQFF. The CDR3 DNA reads TGTGCCAGCAGCTCACTAAGGGGACTAGATTACAATGAGCAGTTCTTC. Looking up the rest from reference TRBV11-2 and TRBJ2-1 gives the full variable domain: EAGVAQSPRYKIIEKRQSVAFWCNPISGHATLYWYQQILGQGPKLLIQFQNNGVVDDSQLPKDRFSAERLKGVDSTLKIQPAKLEDSAVYLCASSSLRGLDYNEQFFGPGTRLTVL.

V and J are TRBV6-5 and TRBJ1-2, with unresolved D. Trimming removed 2 bases from V and 5 bases from J, with 15 bases in between. The germline V gene encodes CDR1 MNHEY and CDR2 SVGAGI. This CDR3 is built from 15 residues. CDR3 DNA: TGTGCCAGCAGTTACACCGTTCTCGGTCATTATGGCTACACCTTC. Its translation: CASSYTVLGHYGYTF.

V and J are TRBV12-3 or TRBV12-4 and TRBJ2-7, with 7 bases matching TRBD1. J gave up 6 bases and V 5 bases, and 7 bases lay outside the gene matches. CDR3 length: 13 amino acids. In DNA form, the CDR3 reads TGTGCCAGCAGTGTACGGACAGGCTCCGAGCAGTACTTC. Encoded protein: CASSVRTGSEQYF.

V gene TRBV29-1 combines with J gene TRBJ1-1; unclear D gene. V shed 4 bases and J shed 4 bases, with 13 bases lying between them. Per the germline V gene, CDR1 is SQVTM and CDR2 is ANQGSEA. The CDR3 has 13 residues. The CDR3: CSVVSQRGTEAFF. The CDR3, as DNA: TGCAGCGTTGTCTCGCAACGAGGCACTGAAGCTTTCTTT.

With regard to this clone: A junction end diverges from the germline sequence, so it may reflect a read error. The gene calls are TRBV30 and TRBJ2-1; perhaps TRBD2 as D (6 bases). The CDR3 totals 13 residues. CDR1 is GTSNPN and CDR2 is SVGIG in the germline V gene (reference sequence). For the CDR3, the DNA is TGTGCCTGGACTGATCGGGGACTTCCCAGGTTGATCTTC. Translated: CAWTDRGLPRLIF.

This clone came up once. The genes are TRBV30 and TRBJ1-1; D gene unclear. The CDR3 is made up of 14 amino acids. The V and J ends lost 0 bases and 1 base respectively, with 9 bases between them. Looked up from germline, CDR1 is GTSNPN and CDR2 is SVGIG (reference sequence). CDR3 coding DNA: TGTGCCTGGAGTGTACCCCCAGGGAACACTGAAGCTTTCTTT. Amino acids: CAWSVPPGNTEAFF.

This sequence joins TRBV2 and TRBJ2-7; 7 bases line up with TRBD2. The CDR3 totals 16 residues. Germline CDR1 SNHLY, CDR2 FYNNEI. Trimming cost V 6 bases and J 4 bases; bases outside gene matches: 15. The DNA for the CDR3 is TGTGCCAGCAGGGGGATTAACGGGAGGACTATTTACGAGCAGTACTTC. Translated: CASRGINGRTIYEQYF.